The 12 T cell receptor beta chains in this list originate from one sample, sequenced in a study of regulatory T cells in long-lasting Graves disease. Time point given: newly diagnosed GD, antithyroid drugs for less than 3 months. The TCR library was made from RNA extracted from PBMCs. Assembly of TCR beta libraries relied on iRepertoire HTBI primers together with Arm-PCR of CDR3 regions. TCRdb re-called the multiplex PCR reads through MiXCR, storing one row per CDR3 protein. The repertoire includes about 470,000 distinct CDR3 sequences, under 15% of them detected once, and 16% sits in the top ten. This sample also belongs to another study, concerning T cells in Graves' hyperthyroidism and ophthalmopathy.

Specimen: peripheral blood mononuclear cells (PBMCs), collected at new diagnosis, from a patient treated with antithyroid drugs. These receptors came from a woman under 40 with Graves disease.

With respect to this clonotype: Given a much more abundant clone one base away, this may be a read error. CDR3 sequence (DNA): TGTGCCAGCTGCGGGTCCACAGATACGCAGTATTTT. It codes for CASCGSTDTQYF. The rearrangement uses TRBV6-2 or TRBV6-3 and TRBJ2-3; possible D gene TRBD2, 5 bases. The germline V gene has CDR1 MNHEY and CDR2 SVGEGT. V was cut by 8 bases and J by 2 bases, with 8 bases left in between. The CDR3 covers 12 residues.

This clonotype was detected many times. The rearrangement uses TRBV5-8 and TRBJ1-2; D gene unclear. Germline V gives CDR1 SGHTS, CDR2 YDEGEE. V was pared by 1 base and J by 4 bases, with 8 bases between. The CDR3 totals 13 residues. CDR3 bases: TGTGCCAGCAGCTTGTCGGGGAGCTATGGCTACACCTTC. Its translation is CASSLSGSYGYTF. Drawing the rest from reference TRBV5-8 and TRBJ1-2, the complete variable domain is EAGVTQSPTHLIKTRGQQATLRCSPISGHTSVYWYQQALGLGLQFLLWYDEGEERNRGNFPPRFSGRQFPNYSSELNVNALELEDSALYLCASSLSGSYGYTFGSGTRLTVV.

The V gene is TRBV4-1, the J gene TRBJ1-1; 7 nucleotides align to TRBD1. V was pared by 4 bases and J by 0 bases, with 8 bases of the junction left unmatched. The germline gives CDR1 MGHRA, CDR2 YSYEKL. CDR3 size: 16 residues. The CDR3 bases are TGCGCCAGCAGCCGTTACGCAGGGGGACTGAACACTGAAGCTTTCTTT. This gives the protein CASSRYAGGLNTEAFF.

This clonotype occurred many times. The gene calls are TRBV29-1 and TRBJ2-2; D not certain. The V end lost 6 bases, the J end lost 5 bases, and 4 bases lay between the germline ends. The CDR3 runs to 10 residues. Germline-derived CDR1 and CDR2 are SQVTM and ANQGSEA. CDR3 sequence: CSVDTGELFF. As DNA, the CDR3 is TGCAGCGTAGATACCGGGGAGCTGTTTTTT.

This clonotype was counted ten times or more. V usage is TRBV6-1 and J usage is TRBJ1-1; the match to TRBD1 covers 9 bases. V lost 8 bases, J lost 1 base, and 8 bases stayed unmatched. The CDR3 spans 15 residues. CDR1 and CDR2 (germline): MNHNS, SASEGT. Here the CDR3 DNA reads TGTGCCAGCGCCGACCCGACAGGGGGGAACACTGAAGCTTTCTTT. It encodes CASADPTGGNTEAFF.

This clonotype has a single count. V gene TRBV6-2 or TRBV6-3 combines with J gene TRBJ2-1; possibly TRBD1 for D (7 bases). There are 14 residues in the CDR3. The ends were cut back, 4 bases at V and 9 bases at J, with 16 bases in the middle. CDR1 is MNHEY and CDR2 is SVGEGT in the germline V gene. This CDR3 is CASSLTRGASEQFF. CDR3 coding DNA: TGTGCCAGCAGTTTGACCAGGGGGGCCTCTGAGCAGTTCTTC.

Many counts were recorded for this clonotype. The chain has TRBV3-1 and TRBJ1-5, with a weak D call TRBD1 (6 bases). The CDR3 runs to 15 residues. Germline V CDR1 and CDR2: LGHDT, YNNKEL (reference sequence). V was pared by 3 bases and J by 7 bases, with 16 bases between. Written as DNA, the CDR3 is TGTGCCAGCAGCCACGGCCAGCGGACAGTGCAGCCCCAGCATTTT. This encodes CASSHGQRTVQPQHF.

At least ten counts were recorded for this clonotype. The chain is built from TRBV30 and TRBJ2-7, with D perhaps matching TRBD1 (6 bases). Germline V gene sequence: CDR1 GTSNPN, CDR2 SVGIG (reference sequence). The length of the CDR3 is 14 residues. V dropped 0 bases and J dropped 6 bases, with 15 bases sitting between them. The CDR3 loop is CAWSVPGALLEQYF. CDR3 DNA: TGTGCCTGGAGTGTACCAGGGGCGCTTCTCGAGCAGTACTTC. Full variable domain (missing parts from reference TRBV30 and TRBJ2-7): SQTIHQWPATLVQPVGSPLSLECTVEGTSNPNLYWYRQAAGRGLQLLFYSVGIGQISSEVPQNLSASRPQDRQFILSSKKLLLSDSGFYLCAWSVPGALLEQYFGPGTRLTVT.

V gene TRBV9 combines with J gene TRBJ2-2, with D maybe TRBD2 (5 bases). CDR3 size: 15 residues. V shed 0 bases and J shed 5 bases, with 11 bases lying between them. The V gene's germline CDR1 is SGDLS and CDR2 YYNGEE. The CDR3 region is CASSVGPAGTGELFF. CDR3 sequence (DNA): TGTGCCAGCAGCGTAGGTCCCGCGGGTACCGGGGAGCTGTTTTTT. The complete variable domain, with remaining parts taken from reference TRBV9 and TRBJ2-2, reads DSGVTQTPKHLITATGQRVTLRCSPRSGDLSVYWYQQSLDQGLQFLIQYYNGEERAKGNILERFSAQQFPDLHSELNLSSLELGDSALYFCASSVGPAGTGELFFGEGSRLTVL.

V is TRBV7-9 and J is TRBJ2-1; the match to TRBD2 covers 7 bases. Germline V lookup: CDR1 SEHNR, CDR2 FQNEAQ (reference sequence). The V and J ends lost 5 bases and 7 bases, in that order; junction bases with no gene match: 14. The CDR3 is made up of 16 amino acids. CDR3 bases: TGTGCCAGCAGCCCCACTCTGGCGGGAGACCAAAATGAGCAGTTCTTC. It yields the protein CASSPTLAGDQNEQFF. The full variable domain, its missing parts supplied by reference TRBV7-9 and TRBJ2-1, is DTGVSQNPRHKITKRGQNVTFRCDPISEHNRLYWYRQTLGQGPEFLTYFQNEAQLEKSRLLSDRFSAERPKGSFSTLEIQRTEQGDSAMYLCASSPTLAGDQNEQFFGPGTRLTVL.

This clonotype appeared many times. The V gene is TRBV6-5, the J gene TRBJ1-1; D unclear. The CDR3 length is 13 residues. The V end lost 0 bases, the J end lost 1 base, and 3 bases lay between the germline ends. Per the germline V gene, CDR1 is MNHEY and CDR2 is SVGAGI. The CDR3 sequence is CASSYSTNTEAFF. The CDR3 region has the DNA TGTGCCAGCAGTTACTCGACGAACACTGAAGCTTTCTTT.

This clonotype was counted many times. The V and J genes are TRBV12-3 or TRBV12-4 and TRBJ1-5, with TRBD1 as a possible D gene (5 bases). CDR3 size: 15 residues. V dropped 0 bases and J dropped 3 bases, with 9 bases sitting between them. This CDR3 reads CASSLAQTVNQPQHF. The CDR3 nucleotides are TGTGCCAGCAGTTTAGCGCAGACAGTCAATCAGCCCCAGCATTTT.